Presented here are 20 T cell receptor beta chains from one specimen sequenced in a study of beta chain features in type 1 diabetes. TCRB transcripts that were expressed got sequenced, as all of the isolated RNA had been reverse transcribed. The data were produced by immunoSEQ multiplex PCR, yet TCRdb's version contains in-frame clones alone and is incomplete. The data contain 120,000 to 150,000 clones, under 60% of them singletons. The source material was Tregs from blood. Every receptor here comes from a man younger than 35 in good health.

This clone was detected only a few times. The chain joins TRBV18 to TRBJ1-2, with 7 bases identical to TRBD1. Unmatched junction bases numbered 16, after V lost 4 bases and J lost 8 bases. Germline CDR1 and CDR2: KGHSH and LQKENI. There are 16 residues in the CDR3. DNA for the CDR3: TGTGCCAGCTCACTATCTCCGTCAGGGGGGATCTTCGGCTACACCTTC. It translates to CASSLSPSGGIFGYTF.

The CDR3 sequence is CASSWGLAGGGSYEQYF. The CDR3 DNA is TGTGCCAGCAGCTGGGGGCTAGCGGGAGGAGGGTCCTACGAGCAGTACTTC. This chain links TRBV28 with TRBJ2-7, with TRBD2 identical over 11 bases. Trimming removed 6 bases from V and 1 base from J; junction bases left unmatched: 11. Germline-derived CDR1 and CDR2 are MDHEN and SYDVKM. The CDR3 extends over 17 amino acids.

The V and J genes are TRBV27 and TRBJ1-2, with TRBD1 identical over 9 bases. The CDR3 contains 13 residues. Germline CDR1 is MNHEY and CDR2 is SMNVEV (reference sequence). V dropped 10 bases and J dropped 4; count of bases not matched to a gene: 7. CDR3 region: CATNRGPGYGYTF. The DNA of the CDR3 is TGTGCCACGAACAGGGGGCCCGGCTATGGCTACACCTTC.

V is TRBV28 and J is TRBJ2-7; TRBD1 might be the D (6 bases). V was clipped by 1 base and J by 8 bases, with 12 bases between them. The CDR3 has 13 residues. The germline V gene has CDR1 MDHEN and CDR2 SYDVKM. The CDR3 sequence is CASSLFLQGKQYF. The CDR3 nucleotides read TGTGCCAGCAGTTTATTCCTACAGGGCAAGCAGTACTTC.

The J gene is TRBJ2-7, the V gene TRBV27; maybe TRBD2 (6 bases). The CDR3 covers 13 residues. V was clipped by 5 bases and J by 5 bases, with 13 bases between them. CDR1 and CDR2 from the germline V gene are MNHEY and SMNVEV (reference sequence). The DNA of the CDR3 is TGTGCCAGCAGTACTAGCCAGACTAACGAGCAGTACTTC. As protein: CASSTSQTNEQYF.

This clone showed up just a few times. This sequence joins TRBV2 and TRBJ1-6; TRBD1 is a possible D gene (6 bases). Looked up from germline, CDR1 is SNHLY and CDR2 is FYNNEI. This CDR3 spans 12 amino acids. The V and J ends lost 3 bases and 19 bases respectively, with 16 bases between them. CDR3 sequence reads: CASSDKGVNTHF. The CDR3 nucleotides are TGTGCCAGCAGTGATAAGGGGGTGAACACTCACTTT.

J is TRBJ1-2 and V is TRBV10-3, with D perhaps matching TRBD1 (5 bases). CDR1 and CDR2 from the germline V gene are ENHRY and SYGVKD. This CDR3 comprises 15 residues. Trimming shortened V by 8 bases and J by 8 bases, and 24 bases separated the two germline ends. CDR3 sequence reads: CAISTVAQGMRGYTF. In DNA form, the CDR3 reads TGTGCCATCTCGACGGTCGCCCAGGGAATGAGGGGCTACACCTTC.

The rearrangement uses TRBV5-1 and TRBJ2-7, with 11 bases that match TRBD1. The CDR3 covers 14 residues. Germline V gene sequence: CDR1 SGHRS, CDR2 YFSETQ. Losses at the gene ends were 5 bases for V and 4 bases for J; bases not matched to a gene: 5. In nucleotides, the CDR3 is TGCGCCAGCAGGACGGGACAGGGGGGATACGAGCAGTACTTC. Translated, it gives CASRTGQGGYEQYF.

This rearrangement joins TRBV7-6 to TRBJ1-6; TRBD1 might be the D (5 bases). The CDR3 covers 14 residues. Germline V gene lookup returns CDR1 SGHVS and CDR2 FNYEAQ. Trimming removed 5 bases at V and 9 bases at J, with 14 bases between. The CDR3, as DNA: TGTGCCAGCAGCCTGGGGCAGACATCTTCACCCCTCCACTTT. The encoded protein is CASSLGQTSSPLHF.

The chain uses TRBV5-6 and TRBJ2-2, with D maybe TRBD2 (5 bases). This CDR3 is 18 amino acids long. V lost 5 bases to trimming and J lost 6 bases, with 26 bases between them. The germline V gene encodes CDR1 SGHDT and CDR2 YYEEEE. The CDR3 nucleotides read TGTGCCAGCAGTACTCTAAGCTCCGGGGTAACGCGGGCCGGGGAGCTGTTTTTT. Translating gives CASSTLSSGVTRAGELFF.

This rearrangement joins TRBV6-6 to TRBJ2-5; unclear D gene. Germline V CDR1 and CDR2: MNHNY, SVGAGI (reference sequence). This CDR3 is built from 12 residues. Deletions cut 6 bases from V and 2 bases from J, with 7 bases between. CDR3 DNA: TGTGCCAGCAGCACAGATCAAGAGACCCAGTACTTC. Its protein is CASSTDQETQYF.

This clone was detected many times. This chain links TRBV7-6 with TRBJ1-1; 7 bases are shared with TRBD1. The CDR3 is 15 amino acids. The germline gives CDR1 SGHVS, CDR2 FNYEAQ. V lost 5 bases, J lost 1 base, and 7 bases stayed unmatched. The CDR3 reads CASSHSNRGNTEAFF. CDR3 nucleotide sequence: TGTGCCAGCAGCCATTCAAACAGGGGGAACACTGAAGCTTTCTTT. Filled out from reference TRBV7-6 and TRBJ1-1, the complete variable domain reads GAGVSQSPRYKVTKRGQDVALRCDPISGHVSLYWYRQALGQGPEFLTYFNYEAQQDKSGLPNDRFSAERPEGSISTLTIQRTEQRDSAMYRCASSHSNRGNTEAFFGQGTRLTVV.

The chain recombines TRBV7-3 with TRBJ2-1, with D possibly TRBD2 on 5 matching bases. CDR1 is SGHTA and CDR2 is FQGTGA in the germline V gene. With 0 bases removed from V and 5 bases from J, the gap between germline ends came to 23 bases. The CDR3 length is 19 residues. The CDR3 DNA is TGTGCCAGCAGCTTAACGGTGGTGTATGACCGGGAAGCTAACAATGAGCAGTTCTTC. Protein sequence: CASSLTVVYDREANNEQFF.

V is TRBV28 and J is TRBJ1-2, with 7 positions matching TRBD1. Germline V gives CDR1 MDHEN, CDR2 SYDVKM. The CDR3 loop spans 14 amino acids. J gave up 5 bases and V 5 bases, and 8 bases lay outside the gene matches. The CDR3, as DNA: TGTGCCAGCAGTCCGTCGACAGGGCCATATGGCTACACCTTC. Translating it yields CASSPSTGPYGYTF.

The genes are TRBV19 and TRBJ2-1, with D unclear. V lost 5 bases and J lost 7, with 18 bases in between. CDR1 is LNHDA and CDR2 is SQIVND in the germline V gene (reference sequence). The CDR3 has 15 amino acids. The CDR3 region is CASSFIPLAGNEQFF. CDR3 nucleotides: TGTGCCAGTAGTTTTATCCCGTTAGCTGGAAATGAGCAGTTCTTC.

The chain employs TRBV2 and TRBJ1-4; D ambiguous. CDR1 is SNHLY and CDR2 is FYNNEI in the germline V gene. Trimming left V 5 bases short and J 4 bases short, with 11 bases between. The CDR3 spans 14 residues. Here the CDR3 reads CASSLIGINEKLFF. CDR3 DNA sequence: TGTGCCAGCAGTCTGATCGGGATTAATGAAAAACTGTTTTTT.

This chain links TRBV28 with TRBJ1-2; D is unresolved. The CDR3 is made up of 13 amino acids. V dropped 5 bases and J dropped 4 bases, with 11 bases sitting between them. CDR1 is MDHEN and CDR2 is SYDVKM in the germline V gene. The CDR3 sequence is CASSLGLLYGYTF. Here the CDR3 DNA reads TGTGCCAGCAGTCTTGGCCTCCTCTATGGCTACACCTTC.

The chain recombines TRBV5-4 with TRBJ2-3; 11 bases match TRBD2. After removal of 3 bases from V and 2 bases from J, the junction contained 8 bases not matched to a gene. The CDR3 has 17 residues. Germline V CDR1 and CDR2: SGHNT, YYREEE (reference sequence). CDR3 region: CASSSLRLAGFTDTQYF. In DNA, the CDR3 is TGTGCCAGCAGCTCCCTCCGACTAGCGGGATTCACAGATACGCAGTATTTT.

The gene calls are TRBV30 and TRBJ2-7; no reliable D call. CDR1 and CDR2 from the germline V gene are GTSNPN and SVGIG (reference sequence). V lost 3 bases and J lost 2, with 8 bases in between. CDR3 size: 12 residues. The CDR3 DNA reads as TGTGCCTGGAGCCAGGTGCCCTACGAGCAGTACTTC. It is translated as CAWSQVPYEQYF.

The V call is TRBV4-2, the J call TRBJ1-4, with D maybe TRBD1 (5 bases). Per the germline V gene, CDR1 is LGHNA and CDR2 is YNFKEQ. The CDR3 contains 15 residues. With 5 bases removed from V and 3 bases from J, the gap between germline ends came to 13 bases. CDR3 residues: CASSGGGAANEKLFF. CDR3 DNA sequence: TGTGCCAGCAGCGGGGGAGGTGCGGCTAATGAAAAACTGTTTTTT.